This T cell receptor beta chain appears in the sequencing data of a study of blood T cells in healthy people across ages. General observations from the study: Aged donors had fewer naive CD4+ cells and lower diversity than long-lived donors. Investigators viewed diversity estimates from one million T cells as underestimates, the study reported.

Then a second PCR, running about 7 to 11 cycles, was carried out with a sample-barcoded 5' primer and a J-beta primer mix. TCRdb re-derived calls from the 5' RACE reads in MiXCR, one entry per CDR3 protein. The profile shows 800,000 to 900,000 distinct CDR3 sequences, roughly 60% of them singletons. With regard to this clonotype: Its antigen is currently unknown.

This CDR3 comprises 14 residues. Trimming removed 0 bases from V and 10 bases from J, with 13 bases in between. The germline V gene encodes CDR1 GTSNPN and CDR2 SVGIG (reference sequence). The sample taken for sequencing was blood. The receptor was derived from a man in his thirties or forties in good health. The gene calls are TRBV30 and TRBJ1-6, with D uncertain. CDR3 loop: CAWSVFERESPLHF. CDR3 coding DNA: TGTGCCTGGAGTGTTTTCGAACGGGAATCACCCCTCCACTTT.